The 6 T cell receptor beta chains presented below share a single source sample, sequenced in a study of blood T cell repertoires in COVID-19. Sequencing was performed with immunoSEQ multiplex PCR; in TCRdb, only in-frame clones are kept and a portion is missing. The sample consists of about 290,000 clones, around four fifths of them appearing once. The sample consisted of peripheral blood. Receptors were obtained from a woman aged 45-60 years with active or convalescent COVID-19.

The CDR3 coding sequence is TGCAGCGTCCCCGCGGAAGCTTTTTATGGCTACACCTTC. Translation gives CSVPAEAFYGYTF. The chain links TRBV29-1 to TRBJ1-2; D not resolved. CDR1 and CDR2 (germline): SQVTM, ANQGSEA. This CDR3 spans 13 amino acids. Trimming shortened V by 6 bases and J by 5 bases, and 16 bases separated the two germline ends. Variable domain in full (rest from reference TRBV29-1 and TRBJ1-2): SAVISQKPSRDICQRGTSLTIQCQVDSQVTMMFWYRQQPGQSLTLIATANQGSEATYESGFVIDKFPISRPNLTFSTLTVSNMSPEDSSIYLCSVPAEAFYGYTFGSGTRLTVV.

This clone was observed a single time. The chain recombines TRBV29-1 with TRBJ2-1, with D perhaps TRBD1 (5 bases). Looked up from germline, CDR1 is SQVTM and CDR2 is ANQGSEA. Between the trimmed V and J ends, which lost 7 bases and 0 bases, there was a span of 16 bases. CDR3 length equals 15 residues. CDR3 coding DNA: TGCAGCGCCCGCGGACAAATCTACTCCTACAATGAGCAGTTCTTC. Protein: CSARGQIYSYNEQFF.

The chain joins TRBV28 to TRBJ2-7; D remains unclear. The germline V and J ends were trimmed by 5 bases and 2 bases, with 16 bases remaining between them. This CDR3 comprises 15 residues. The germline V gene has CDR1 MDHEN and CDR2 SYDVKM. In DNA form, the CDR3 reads TGTGCCAGCAGTCCCCTTCGGTCCGTGACCTACGAGCAGTACTTC. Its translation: CASSPLRSVTYEQYF. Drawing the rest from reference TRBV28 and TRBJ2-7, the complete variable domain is DVKVTQSSRYLVKRTGEKVFLECVQDMDHENMFWYRQDPGLGLRLIYFSYDVKMKEKGDIPEGYSVSREKKERFSLILESASTNQTSMYLCASSPLRSVTYEQYFGPGTRLTVT.

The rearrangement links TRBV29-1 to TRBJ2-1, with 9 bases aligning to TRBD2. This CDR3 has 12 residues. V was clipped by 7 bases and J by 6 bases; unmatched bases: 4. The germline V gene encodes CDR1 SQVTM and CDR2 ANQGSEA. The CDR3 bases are TGCAGCGCCCGGCGGGGGGGCAATGAGCAGTTCTTC. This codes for CSARRGGNEQFF.

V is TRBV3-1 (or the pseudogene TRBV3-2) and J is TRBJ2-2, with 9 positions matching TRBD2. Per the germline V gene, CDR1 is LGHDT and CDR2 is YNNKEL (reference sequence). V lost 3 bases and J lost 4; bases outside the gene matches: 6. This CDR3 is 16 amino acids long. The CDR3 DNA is TGTGCCAGCAGCCAGCCCGGGACTAGCTCCACCGGGGAGCTGTTTTTT. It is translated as CASSQPGTSSTGELFF.

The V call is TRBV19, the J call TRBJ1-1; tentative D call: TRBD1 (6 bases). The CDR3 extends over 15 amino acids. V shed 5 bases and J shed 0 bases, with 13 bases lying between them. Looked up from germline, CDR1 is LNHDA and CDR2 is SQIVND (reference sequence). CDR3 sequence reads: CASSSNAGVNTEAFF. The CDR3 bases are TGTGCCAGTAGTTCCAACGCAGGGGTGAACACTGAAGCTTTCTTT.